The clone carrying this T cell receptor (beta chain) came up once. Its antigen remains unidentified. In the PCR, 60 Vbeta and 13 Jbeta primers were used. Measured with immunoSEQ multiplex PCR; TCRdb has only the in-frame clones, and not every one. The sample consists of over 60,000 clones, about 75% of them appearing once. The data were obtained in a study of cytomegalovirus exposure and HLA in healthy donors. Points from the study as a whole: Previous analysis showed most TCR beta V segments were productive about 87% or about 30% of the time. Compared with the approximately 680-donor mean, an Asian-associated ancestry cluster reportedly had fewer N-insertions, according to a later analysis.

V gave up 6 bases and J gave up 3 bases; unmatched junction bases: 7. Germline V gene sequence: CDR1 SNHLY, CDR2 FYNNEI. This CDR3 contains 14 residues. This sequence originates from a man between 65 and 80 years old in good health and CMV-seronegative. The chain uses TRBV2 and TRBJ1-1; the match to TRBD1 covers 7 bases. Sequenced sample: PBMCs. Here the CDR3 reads CASRFAGGDTEAFF. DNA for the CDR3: TGTGCCAGCAGGTTCGCAGGGGGAGACACTGAAGCTTTCTTT.